This passage covers 13 T cell receptor beta chains from one sample sequenced in a study of regulatory T cells in long-lasting Graves disease. As for time point: newly diagnosed GD, antithyroid drugs for less than 3 months. Construction of the TCR library relied on RNA isolated from PBMCs. In building TCR beta libraries, iRepertoire HTBI primers were used together with Arm-PCR of CDR3 regions. TCRdb ran MiXCR on the multiplex PCR reads and lists one entry per CDR3 protein. The sample has fewer than 400,000 distinct CDR3 sequences, more than 15% seen once. This specimen consisted of peripheral blood mononuclear cells (PBMCs), obtained at new diagnosis, from a patient treated with antithyroid drugs. All receptors come from a female donor with Graves disease.

As concerns this clonotype: An end of the junction differs from the germline gene, which may be a read error. This chain connects TRBV11-1 to TRBJ1-1; TRBD1 is a possible D gene (5 bases). Germline V CDR1 and CDR2: SGHAT, FQDESV (reference sequence). The CDR3 spans 15 residues. The CDR3 coding sequence is TGTGCCAGCAGCTCGCGCGCAGATATGGACACTGAAGCTTCCTTC. This sequence encodes CASSSRADMDTEASF.

Ten or more counts support this clonotype. The rearrangement uses TRBV9 and TRBJ2-7; 10 bases align to TRBD2. The V and J ends lost 0 bases and 4 bases, in that order; junction bases with no gene match: 4. The CDR3 length is 15 residues. Germline V CDR1 and CDR2: SGDLS, YYNGEE. The CDR3 nucleotides are TGTGCCAGCAGCGTAGCTAGCGGGAGTCTGTACGAGCAGTACTTC. Translation: CASSVASGSLYEQYF.

This sequence joins TRBV7-9 and TRBJ2-2, with 7 bases that match TRBD1. Germline trimming cut 9 bases from V and 5 bases from J; bases unmatched to any gene: 9. From germline, CDR1 is SEHNR and CDR2 FQNEAQ (reference sequence). The CDR3 loop spans 14 amino acids. The CDR3 reads CASPNRGPTGELFF. As DNA, the CDR3 is TGTGCCAGTCCAAATAGGGGGCCGACCGGGGAGCTGTTTTTT.

This clonotype appeared many times. The V and J genes are TRBV20-1 and TRBJ2-7, with 9 bases matching TRBD1. Germline values: CDR1 DFQATT, CDR2 SNEGSKA (reference sequence). The V and J ends lost 3 bases and 3 bases, in that order; junction bases with no gene match: 9. This CDR3 is built from 15 residues. As DNA, the CDR3 is TGCAGTGCTAGTCCTACGACAGGGGGTTTCTACGAGCAGTACTTC. Encoded protein: CSASPTTGGFYEQYF.

This clonotype was counted many times. The V and J genes are TRBV28 and TRBJ2-7, with D hard to call. The germline V gene encodes CDR1 MDHEN and CDR2 SYDVKM. The CDR3 has 14 residues. V lost 3 bases to trimming and J lost 4 bases, with 13 bases between them. CDR3 nucleotide sequence: TGTGCCAGCAGTTTCTTGCTCTTTCGGTACGAGCAGTACTTC. Amino acid sequence: CASSFLLFRYEQYF.

This clonotype was detected ten times or more. The V and J genes are TRBV6-5 and TRBJ2-1; TRBD1 agrees at 11 bases. In germline, CDR1 is MNHEY, CDR2 SVGAGI. V lost 2 bases, J lost 8 bases, and 5 bases stayed unmatched. The CDR3 spans 15 residues. The CDR3 nucleotides are TGTGCCAGCAGTTACGGACCGGGACAGGGGGATGAGCAGTTCTTC. Residues: CASSYGPGQGDEQFF.

This clonotype was counted between two and nine times. The chain joins TRBV4-1 to TRBJ2-1, with D uncertain. Germline V gene data show CDR1 as MGHRA and CDR2 as YSYEKL. V was trimmed by 2 bases and J by 4 bases, leaving 12 bases between them. The CDR3 is made up of 15 amino acids. The CDR3 is CASSQQVMGYNEQFF. Here the CDR3 DNA reads TGCGCCAGCAGCCAACAGGTAATGGGGTACAATGAGCAGTTCTTC.

Many counts were recorded for this clonotype. The chain couples TRBV6-1 to TRBJ2-7; D is unclear. Germline V gene lookup returns CDR1 MNHNS and CDR2 SASEGT. This CDR3 contains 13 residues. Trimming took off 6 bases at V and 3 bases at J, with 12 bases between the two ends. CDR3 loop: CASSPYPGYEQYF. As DNA, the CDR3 is TGTGCCAGCAGCCCCTATCCGGGCTACGAGCAGTACTTC.

With regard to this clonotype: A much larger clone lies a single base off, so this may be a read error. The rearrangement links TRBV2 to TRBJ2-2, with TRBD2 identical over 12 bases. The junction had 11 bases not matched to a gene; V was cut back by 5 bases and J by 7 bases. Germline CDR1 is SNHLY and CDR2 is FYNNEI. CDR3 length equals 17 residues. The CDR3 bases are TGTGCCAGCAGTTTAAATAATCTAGCGGGAGGGGGCGGGGAGCTGTTTTTT. It codes for CASSLNNLAGGGGELFF. The full variable domain, completed using reference TRBV2 and TRBJ2-2, is EPEVTQTPSHQVTQMGQEVILRCVPISNHLYFYWYRQILGQKVEFLVSFYNNEISEKSEIFDDQFSVERPDGSNFTLKIRSTKLEDSAMYFCASSLNNLAGGGGELFFGEGSRLTVL.

This clonotype was picked up many times. The V and J genes are TRBV12-3 or TRBV12-4 and TRBJ1-1; D remains ambiguous. This CDR3 has 13 amino acids. The V end was cut by 6 bases, the J end by 7 bases, with 15 bases between. The CDR3 region has the DNA TGTGCCAGCAGGACCGCAGGAGACCTTGAAGCTTTCTTT. It codes for CASRTAGDLEAFF.

This clonotype occurred many times. The rearrangement joins TRBV5-1 to TRBJ2-1; D is uncertain. V was cut by 0 bases and J by 0 bases, with 16 bases left in between. The CDR3 has 18 residues. The germline gives CDR1 SGHRS, CDR2 YFSETQ. The CDR3 region has the DNA TGCGCCAGCAGCTTGGCATCTCTATGGCGGAGCTCCTACAATGAGCAGTTCTTC. It translates to CASSLASLWRSSYNEQFF.

This clonotype was observed once. This likely reflects a read error, since a far larger clone is one base away. This chain uses TRBV28 with TRBJ2-1, with TRBD2 matching over 13 bases. With V trimmed by 6 bases and J by 13 bases, 18 bases remained unmatched. The CDR3 is made up of 17 amino acids. Germline values: CDR1 MDHEN, CDR2 SYDVKM. The CDR3 spells CASSIRLAGGWVETQFF. The CDR3 nucleotides read TGTGCCAGCAGCATTAGACTAGCGGGAGGATGGGTGGAGACCCAGTTCTTC. Full variable domain (remainder filled in from reference TRBV28 and TRBJ2-1): DVKVTQSSRYLVKRTGEKVFLECVQDMDHENMFWYRQDPGLGLRLIYFSYDVKMKEKGDIPEGYSVSREKKERFSLILESASTNQTSMYLCASSIRLAGGWVETQFFGPGTRLTVL.

This clonotype was seen more than once but under ten times. The J gene is TRBJ2-7, the V gene TRBV28; D may correspond to TRBD1 or TRBD2 (7 bases each). The CDR3 runs to 14 residues. Between the trimmed V and J ends, which lost 10 bases and 1 base, there was a span of 17 bases. Germline V lookup: CDR1 MDHEN, CDR2 SYDVKM. CDR3 amino acids: CATLGRDSSYEQYF. CDR3 nucleotide sequence: TGTGCCACCTTAGGGAGGGACAGTTCCTACGAGCAGTACTTC.